This T cell receptor (beta chain) was identified during a study of CD8 T cells in Susac syndrome. Germline values: CDR1 MGHRA, CDR2 YSYEKL. The CDR3 contains 16 residues. J gave up 3 bases and V 4 bases, and 7 bases lay outside the gene matches. cDNA came from roughly 0.53 to 1 ug RNA primed by random hexamers. TCR beta CDR3 was amplified by immunoSEQ multiplex PCR. This amplification extended across 54 Vbeta and 13 Jbeta segments. In TCRdb, the immunoSEQ multiplex PCR reads were re-called with MiXCR into one record per CDR3 protein. The sample includes approximately 120,000 distinct CDR3 sequences, 95% to 98% of them seen just once. CD8+ and CD4+ T cells from blood underwent TCR beta sequencing. TEMRA cells underwent FACS enrichment and CD8+ and CD4+ T cells underwent negative isolation.

The chain is built from TRBV4-1 and TRBJ2-5; TRBD2 matches 11 bases. The TCR was taken from a human donor in good health. The sample consisted of CD4+ T cells from PBMCs. The CDR3 region is CASSPGSGGGKETQYF. The DNA of the CDR3 is TGCGCCAGCAGCCCGGGTAGCGGGGGGGGAAAAGAGACCCAGTACTTC.